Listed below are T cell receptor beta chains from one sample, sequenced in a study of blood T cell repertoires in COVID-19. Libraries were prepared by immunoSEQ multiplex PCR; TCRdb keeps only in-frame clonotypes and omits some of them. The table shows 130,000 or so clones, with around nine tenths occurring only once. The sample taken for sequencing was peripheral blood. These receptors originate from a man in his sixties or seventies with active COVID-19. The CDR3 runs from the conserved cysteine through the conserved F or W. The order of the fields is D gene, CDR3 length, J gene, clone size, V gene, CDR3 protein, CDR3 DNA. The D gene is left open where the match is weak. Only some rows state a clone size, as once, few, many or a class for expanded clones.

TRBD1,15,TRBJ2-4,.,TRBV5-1,CASNPGGQGPNIQYF,TGCGCCAGCAACCCGGGGGGACAGGGTCCGAACATTCAGTACTTC
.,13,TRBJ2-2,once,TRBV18,CASSPGITGELFF,TGTGCCAGCTCACCAGGCATCACCGGGGAGCTGTTTTTT
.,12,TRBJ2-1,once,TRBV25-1,CASSARDNEQFF,TGTGCCAGCAGTGCCCGGGACAATGAGCAGTTCTTC
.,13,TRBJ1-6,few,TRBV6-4,CASNKSACSPLHF,TGTGCCAGCAACAAAAGCGCCTGTTCACCCCTCCACTTT
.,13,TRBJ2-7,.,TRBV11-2,CASRLGLSYEQYF,TGTGCCAGCAGACTGGGACTCTCCTACGAGCAGTACTTC
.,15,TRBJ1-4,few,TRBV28,CASSSSGGAAEKLFF,TGTGCCAGCAGTTCCTCCGGGGGGGCGGCCGAAAAACTGTTTTTT
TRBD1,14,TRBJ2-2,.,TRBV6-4,CASRGDRSTGELFF,TGTGCCAGCAGAGGGGACAGAAGCACCGGGGAGCTGTTTTTT
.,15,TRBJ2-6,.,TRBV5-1,CASSLALSGANVLTF,TGCGCCAGCAGCTTGGCCCTCTCTGGGGCCAACGTCCTGACTTTC
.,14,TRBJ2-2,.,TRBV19,CASNGGIATGELFF,TGTGCCAGTAACGGCGGCATTGCCACCGGGGAGCTGTTTTTT
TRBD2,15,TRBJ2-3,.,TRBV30,CAWSDGLAATDTQYF,TGTGCCTGGAGTGACGGACTAGCGGCTACAGATACGCAGTATTTT
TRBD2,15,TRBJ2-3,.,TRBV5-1,CASSLSRGSTDTQYF,TGCGCCAGCAGCCTGTCGCGGGGGAGCACAGATACGCAGTATTTT
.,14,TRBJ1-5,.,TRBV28,CASIKALGDQPQHF,TGTGCCAGCATCAAGGCTCTGGGAGACCAGCCCCAGCATTTT
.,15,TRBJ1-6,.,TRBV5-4,CASSLEAGFNSPLHF,TGTGCCAGCAGCTTGGAGGCAGGGTTTAATTCACCCCTCCACTTT
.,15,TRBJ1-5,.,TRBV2,CASSDDTYSNQPQHF,TGTGCCAGCAGTGACGACACCTATAGCAATCAGCCCCAGCATTTT
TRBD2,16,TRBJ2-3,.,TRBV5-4,CASSFELAGGQDTQYF,TGTGCCAGCAGCTTCGAGTTAGCGGGAGGACAAGATACGCAGTATTTT
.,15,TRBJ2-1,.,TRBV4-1,CASSQTGVENNEQFF,TGCGCCAGCAGCCAAACCGGGGTCGAGAACAATGAGCAGTTCTTC
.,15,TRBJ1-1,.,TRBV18,CASSPTPGSSREAFF,TGTGCCAGCTCACCAACTCCAGGGTCCTCGCGTGAAGCTTTCTTT
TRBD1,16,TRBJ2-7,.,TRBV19,CASSSRGQRPSYEQYF,TGTGCCAGTAGTTCGAGGGGACAGAGACCCTCCTACGAGCAGTACTTC
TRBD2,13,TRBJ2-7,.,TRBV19,CASSLRTSYEQYF,TGTGCCAGTAGTCTTCGGACTAGCTACGAGCAGTACTTC
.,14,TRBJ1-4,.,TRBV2,CASSEKVRGEKLFF,TGTGCCAGCAGTGAAAAGGTCCGCGGTGAAAAACTGTTTTTT
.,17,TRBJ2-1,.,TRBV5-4,CASSSRLERHSYNEQFF,TGTGCCAGCAGCTCTCGACTAGAGAGGCACTCCTACAATGAGCAGTTCTTC
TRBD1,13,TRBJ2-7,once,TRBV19,CASSRDRDYEQYF,TGTGCCAGTAGTAGAGACAGGGATTACGAGCAGTACTTC
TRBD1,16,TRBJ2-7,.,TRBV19,CASSSTGAPRPYEQYF,TGTGCCAGTAGTAGTACAGGGGCCCCAAGGCCCTACGAGCAGTACTTC
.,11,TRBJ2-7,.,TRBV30,CAVQSGVEQYF,TGTGCCGTACAAAGCGGCGTCGAGCAGTACTTC
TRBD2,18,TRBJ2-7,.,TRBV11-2,CASSPVSRTSGSSYEQYF,TGTGCCAGCAGCCCCGTGAGCCGTACTAGCGGGAGTTCCTACGAGCAGTACTTC
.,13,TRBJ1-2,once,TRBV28,CASSLGQRRGYTF,TGTGCCAGCAGTTTAGGACAGAGGAGGGGCTACACCTTC
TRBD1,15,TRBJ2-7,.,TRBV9,CASSVGTGVTHEQYF,TGTGCCAGCAGCGTCGGGACAGGGGTAACTCACGAGCAGTACTTC
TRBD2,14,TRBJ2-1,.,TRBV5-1,CASSHGTSRDEQFF,TGCGCCAGCAGTCATGGGACTAGCCGGGATGAGCAGTTCTTC
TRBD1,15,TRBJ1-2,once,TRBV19,CASSMMSGGVYGYTF,TGTGCCAGTAGTATGATGTCAGGGGGCGTCTATGGCTACACCTTC
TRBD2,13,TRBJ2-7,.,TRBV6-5,CASRVAGGYEQYF,TGTGCCAGCAGGGTAGCGGGAGGCTACGAGCAGTACTTC
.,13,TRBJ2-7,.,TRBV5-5,CASSWDISYEQYF,TGTGCCAGCAGCTGGGACATCTCCTACGAGCAGTACTTC
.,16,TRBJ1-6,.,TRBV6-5,CASSYGASSYNSPLHF,TGTGCCAGCAGTTATGGAGCGAGCTCCTATAATTCACCCCTCCACTTT
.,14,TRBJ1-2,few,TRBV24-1,CATSEKGEVRGYTF,TGTGCCACCAGTGAGAAGGGAGAGGTTCGGGGCTACACCTTC
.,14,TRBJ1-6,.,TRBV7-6,CASSPLAQNSPLHF,TGTGCCAGCAGCCCCCTTGCACAAAATTCACCCCTCCACTTT
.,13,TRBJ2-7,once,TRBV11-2,CASSLGSSYEQYF,TGTGCCAGCAGCTTAGGGAGCTCCTACGAGCAGTACTTC
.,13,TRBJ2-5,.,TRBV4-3,CASSQGLKETQYF,TGCGCCAGCAGCCAAGGGCTTAAAGAGACCCAGTACTTC
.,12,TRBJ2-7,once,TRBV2,CASKGEAYEQYF,TGTGCCAGCAAGGGAGAGGCCTACGAGCAGTACTTC
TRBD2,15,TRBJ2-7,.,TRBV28,CASTPGTSGNYEQYF,TGTGCCAGCACCCCGGGTACTAGCGGGAACTACGAGCAGTACTTC
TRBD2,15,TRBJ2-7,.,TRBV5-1,CASSLGLAGESEQYF,TGCGCCAGCAGCTTGGGACTAGCGGGAGAATCCGAGCAGTACTTC
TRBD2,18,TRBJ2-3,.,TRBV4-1,CASSQDRSLAGEADTQYF,TGCGCCAGCAGCCAAGATAGGTCCCTAGCGGGAGAGGCAGATACGCAGTATTTT
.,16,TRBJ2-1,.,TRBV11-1,CASSLAAGRTYNEQFF,TGTGCCAGCAGCTTAGCGGCAGGTCGTACCTACAATGAGCAGTTCTTC
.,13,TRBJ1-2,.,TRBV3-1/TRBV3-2,CASSLQGIHGYTF,TGTGCCAGCAGCCTTCAGGGGATCCATGGCTACACCTTC
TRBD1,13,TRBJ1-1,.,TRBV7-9,CASLGGGNTEAFF,TGTGCCAGCTTAGGGGGCGGAAACACTGAAGCTTTCTTT
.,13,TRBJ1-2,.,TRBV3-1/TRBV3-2,CASSSTVNYGYTF,TGTGCCAGCAGCTCGACAGTTAACTATGGCTACACCTTC
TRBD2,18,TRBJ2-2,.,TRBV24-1,CATSDWSGRGLGTGELFF,TGTGCCACCAGTGATTGGAGCGGGAGAGGGTTGGGCACCGGGGAGCTGTTTTTT
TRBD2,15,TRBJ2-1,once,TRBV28,CASSLPGLGLNEQFF,TGTGCCAGCAGTTTACCGGGACTAGGGCTTAATGAGCAGTTCTTC
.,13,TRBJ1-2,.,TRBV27,CASSSAGNYGYTF,TGTGCCAGCAGTTCCGCGGGGAACTATGGCTACACCTTC
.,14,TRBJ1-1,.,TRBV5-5,CASRTLGGGTEAFF,TGTGCCAGCAGGACCTTGGGAGGGGGGACTGAAGCTTTCTTT
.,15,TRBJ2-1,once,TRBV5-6,CASSFPQASYNEQFF,TGTGCCAGCAGCTTCCCCCAGGCCTCCTACAATGAGCAGTTCTTC
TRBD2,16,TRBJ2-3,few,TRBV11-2,CASSLNSASGRDTQYF,TGTGCCAGCAGCTTAAACTCAGCTAGCGGGAGAGATACGCAGTATTTT
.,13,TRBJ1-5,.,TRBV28,CASSLGSYQPQHF,TGTGCCAGCAGTTTGGGGAGCTACCAGCCCCAGCATTTT
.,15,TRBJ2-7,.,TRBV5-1,CASSFTRAPTYEQYF,TGCGCCAGCAGCTTCACTAGAGCCCCAACCTACGAGCAGTACTTC
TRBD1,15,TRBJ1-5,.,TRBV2,CASSVQDRVGQPQHF,TGTGCCAGCAGTGTACAGGACAGGGTAGGTCAGCCCCAGCATTTT
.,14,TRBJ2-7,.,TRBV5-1,CASSLEQAATEQYF,TGCGCCAGCAGCTTGGAACAGGCGGCGACCGAGCAGTACTTC
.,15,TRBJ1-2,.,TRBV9,CASSVELDSLYGYTF,TGTGCCAGCAGCGTAGAGTTAGATAGTCTATATGGCTACACCTTC
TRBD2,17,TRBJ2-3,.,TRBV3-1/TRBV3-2,CASSQGGLAGYGDTQYF,TGTGCCAGCAGCCAAGGGGGACTAGCGGGATACGGAGATACGCAGTATTTT
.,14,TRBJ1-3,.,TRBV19,CASSMYPGGNTIYF,TGTGCCAGTAGTATGTACCCAGGGGGAAACACCATATATTTT
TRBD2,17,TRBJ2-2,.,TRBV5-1,CASSALTSGRGTGELFF,TGCGCCAGCAGCGCCCTGACTAGCGGGAGAGGTACCGGGGAGCTGTTTTTT
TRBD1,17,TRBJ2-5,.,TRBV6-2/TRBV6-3,CASSYSTPGTGQETQYF,TGTGCCAGCAGTTACTCAACCCCCGGGACAGGGCAAGAGACCCAGTACTTC